These T cell receptor beta chains were read from a single sample in a study of blood T cell repertoires in COVID-19. Clones were sequenced by immunoSEQ multiplex PCR, and TCRdb holds only the in-frame ones, with some missing. Here the sample spans 350,000 to 400,000 clones, approximately 90% being singletons. The specimen was PBMCs or T cells enriched from blood (not recorded which). Receptors were obtained from a woman younger than 35 who had recovered from COVID-19. The CDR3 runs from the conserved cysteine through the conserved F or W. The order of the fields is clone size, J gene, D gene, V gene, CDR3 DNA, CDR3 protein. D genes are given only for firm matches. Clone size is given for some rows only: seen once, a few or many times, or a class if the clone is expanded.

clone size: NA; J gene: TRBJ1-5; D gene: NA; V gene: TRBV28; CDR3 DNA: TGTGCCAGCAGTTCCCCTCGCGGTCGGATTTTGGGTCAGCCCCAGCATTTT; CDR3 protein: CASSSPRGRILGQPQHF
clone size: NA; J gene: TRBJ1-2; D gene: NA; V gene: TRBV28; CDR3 DNA: TGTGCCAGCAGTTTGGGCAGAAACTATGGCTACACCTTC; CDR3 protein: CASSLGRNYGYTF
clone size: NA; J gene: TRBJ2-7; D gene: NA; V gene: TRBV3-1/TRBV3-2; CDR3 DNA: TGTGCCAGCAGTCGGAAACGGGAAACCTACGAGCAGTACTTC; CDR3 protein: CASSRKRETYEQYF
clone size: few; J gene: TRBJ2-1; D gene: TRBD1; V gene: TRBV6-4; CDR3 DNA: TGTGCCAGCAGTGTAGGGGGCCCCAATGAGCAGTTCTTC; CDR3 protein: CASSVGGPNEQFF
clone size: NA; J gene: TRBJ1-4; D gene: NA; V gene: TRBV5-5; CDR3 DNA: TGTGCCAGCAGCTTGTTGACAGGACACAATGAAAAACTGTTTTTT; CDR3 protein: CASSLLTGHNEKLFF
clone size: NA; J gene: TRBJ2-1; D gene: NA; V gene: TRBV7-2; CDR3 DNA: TGTGCCAGCAGCTTAGAGACTGCCAATGAGCAGTTCTTC; CDR3 protein: CASSLETANEQFF
clone size: NA; J gene: TRBJ2-7; D gene: NA; V gene: TRBV5-1; CDR3 DNA: TGCGCCAGCAGCTTGGGACCACAGGAGAGTTCGTCCTACGAGCAGTACTTC; CDR3 protein: CASSLGPQESSSYEQYF
clone size: NA; J gene: TRBJ2-7; D gene: NA; V gene: TRBV11-2; CDR3 DNA: TGTGCCAGCAGCTTAGTAATAAGGCAGGCCCGACCATCGAGCTACGAGCAGTACTTC; CDR3 protein: CASSLVIRQARPSSYEQYF
clone size: NA; J gene: TRBJ1-4; D gene: NA; V gene: TRBV4-3; CDR3 DNA: TGCGCCAGCAGCCAAGACAGGGGCGATGAAAAACTGTTTTTT; CDR3 protein: CASSQDRGDEKLFF
clone size: NA; J gene: TRBJ1-2; D gene: NA; V gene: TRBV6-2/TRBV6-3; CDR3 DNA: TGTGCCAGCAGTCGCGGACTGGATGGCTACACCTTC; CDR3 protein: CASSRGLDGYTF
clone size: NA; J gene: TRBJ1-2; D gene: NA; V gene: TRBV28; CDR3 DNA: TGTGCCAGCAGCCCTTACTCGGTTGAAAGCTACACCTTC; CDR3 protein: CASSPYSVESYTF
clone size: NA; J gene: TRBJ2-1; D gene: NA; V gene: TRBV18; CDR3 DNA: TGTGCCAGCTCACCGTCGGACAATGAGCAGTTCTTC; CDR3 protein: CASSPSDNEQFF
clone size: NA; J gene: TRBJ2-5; D gene: TRBD2; V gene: TRBV4-1; CDR3 DNA: TGCGCCAGCAGCCAAGATTGGCGCGGGGGGGCCCCCGAGACCCAGTACTTC; CDR3 protein: CASSQDWRGGAPETQYF
clone size: once; J gene: TRBJ2-7; D gene: TRBD1; V gene: TRBV6-2/TRBV6-3; CDR3 DNA: TGTGCCAGCAGCGCCGGGACAGGGGGCACCTACGAGCAGTACTTC; CDR3 protein: CASSAGTGGTYEQYF
clone size: NA; J gene: TRBJ2-1; D gene: TRBD2; V gene: TRBV5-1; CDR3 DNA: TGCGCCAGCAGCTTAACCGGGACTAGCGGGGGTGCTGAGCAGTTCTTC; CDR3 protein: CASSLTGTSGGAEQFF
clone size: NA; J gene: TRBJ2-3; D gene: TRBD2; V gene: TRBV7-3; CDR3 DNA: TGTGCCAGCAGCTTATTACGGGGGGTTAGCACAGATACGCAGTATTTT; CDR3 protein: CASSLLRGVSTDTQYF
clone size: NA; J gene: TRBJ1-1; D gene: NA; V gene: TRBV2; CDR3 DNA: TGTGCCAGCAGACCACCGACAGGATACGCTGAAGCTTTCTTT; CDR3 protein: CASRPPTGYAEAFF
clone size: once; J gene: TRBJ1-4; D gene: NA; V gene: TRBV19; CDR3 DNA: TGTGCCAGTAGTCCAGACAGGAAATCTAATGAAAAACTGTTTTTT; CDR3 protein: CASSPDRKSNEKLFF
clone size: NA; J gene: TRBJ2-2; D gene: TRBD2; V gene: TRBV9; CDR3 DNA: TGTGCCAGCAGCGTAGTAGCGGGGGGGACCGGGGAGCTGTTTTTT; CDR3 protein: CASSVVAGGTGELFF
clone size: NA; J gene: TRBJ1-6; D gene: TRBD1; V gene: TRBV3-1/TRBV3-2; CDR3 DNA: TGTGCCAGCGGGAGACAGGGTCATAATTCACCCCTCCACTTT; CDR3 protein: CASGRQGHNSPLHF
clone size: NA; J gene: TRBJ2-1; D gene: NA; V gene: TRBV7-2; CDR3 DNA: TGTGCCAGCGGATGGGCCTCCTACAATGAGCAGTTCTTC; CDR3 protein: CASGWASYNEQFF
clone size: NA; J gene: TRBJ2-7; D gene: TRBD1; V gene: TRBV3-1/TRBV3-2; CDR3 DNA: TGTGCCAGCAGAGATCAGACAGGGGGCTACGAGCAGTACTTC; CDR3 protein: CASRDQTGGYEQYF
clone size: NA; J gene: TRBJ2-7; D gene: NA; V gene: TRBV12-3/TRBV12-4; CDR3 DNA: TGTGCCAGCAGTTCGGCAGGGTTAGACGAGCAGTACTTC; CDR3 protein: CASSSAGLDEQYF
clone size: NA; J gene: TRBJ2-7; D gene: NA; V gene: TRBV24-1; CDR3 DNA: TGTGCCACCAGTGATTTTAATTTTTTACAGGGTTCCTACGAGCAGTACTTC; CDR3 protein: CATSDFNFLQGSYEQYF
clone size: NA; J gene: TRBJ1-1; D gene: NA; V gene: TRBV30; CDR3 DNA: TGTGCCTGGAGCGCGAGCTACAGGTCCCGATACACTGAAGCTTTCTTT; CDR3 protein: CAWSASYRSRYTEAFF
clone size: NA; J gene: TRBJ1-4; D gene: TRBD1; V gene: TRBV5-6; CDR3 DNA: TGTGCCAGCAGGGCACTCGGGACAGCGGATGAAAAACTGTTTTTT; CDR3 protein: CASRALGTADEKLFF
clone size: NA; J gene: TRBJ1-4; D gene: NA; V gene: TRBV30; CDR3 DNA: TGTGCCTGGCAGGGGACTAATGAAAAACTGTTTTTT; CDR3 protein: CAWQGTNEKLFF
clone size: NA; J gene: TRBJ2-3; D gene: TRBD1; V gene: TRBV5-6; CDR3 DNA: TGTGCCAGCAGCTGGACAGGTGGACCATTACTCACAGATACGCAGTATTTT; CDR3 protein: CASSWTGGPLLTDTQYF
clone size: NA; J gene: TRBJ1-1; D gene: NA; V gene: TRBV6-2/TRBV6-3; CDR3 DNA: TGTGCCAGCAGTGACTCGACGGGGGGGAACACTGAAGCTTTCTTT; CDR3 protein: CASSDSTGGNTEAFF
clone size: NA; J gene: TRBJ1-5; D gene: TRBD1; V gene: TRBV24-1; CDR3 DNA: TGTGCCACCAGTGGAGGGGGCCCTTCCAATCAGCCCCAGCATTTT; CDR3 protein: CATSGGGPSNQPQHF
clone size: NA; J gene: TRBJ2-6; D gene: NA; V gene: TRBV19; CDR3 DNA: TGTGCCAGTAGTATATTGAGCTCTGGGGCCAACGTCCTGACTTTC; CDR3 protein: CASSILSSGANVLTF
clone size: NA; J gene: TRBJ2-7; D gene: NA; V gene: TRBV2; CDR3 DNA: TGTGCCAGCACTTCCTTAAAGAGCGAGCAGTACTTC; CDR3 protein: CASTSLKSEQYF
clone size: NA; J gene: TRBJ2-1; D gene: NA; V gene: TRBV5-1; CDR3 DNA: TGCGCCAGCAGCCCTACCGGGCAAGGGGGACTATACAATGAGCAGTTCTTC; CDR3 protein: CASSPTGQGGLYNEQFF
clone size: NA; J gene: TRBJ2-2; D gene: TRBD2; V gene: TRBV5-1; CDR3 DNA: TGCGCCAGCAGCTTACCAGCGGGGGGGCGGCACACCGGGGAGCTGTTTTTT; CDR3 protein: CASSLPAGGRHTGELFF
clone size: NA; J gene: TRBJ1-1; D gene: NA; V gene: TRBV7-7; CDR3 DNA: TGTGCTAGCAGCTTAGCGGCAGGGGCTGAAGCTTTCTTT; CDR3 protein: CASSLAAGAEAFF
clone size: NA; J gene: TRBJ2-1; D gene: NA; V gene: TRBV14; CDR3 DNA: TGTGCCAGCAGCCTGACTAGAGAGACGGACAATGAGCAGTTCTTC; CDR3 protein: CASSLTRETDNEQFF
clone size: NA; J gene: TRBJ1-4; D gene: NA; V gene: TRBV18; CDR3 DNA: TGTGCCAGCTCACCACCGTCTGCAGGGCGAACTGAAAAACTGTTTTTT; CDR3 protein: CASSPPSAGRTEKLFF
clone size: NA; J gene: TRBJ2-1; D gene: TRBD1; V gene: TRBV27; CDR3 DNA: TGTGCCAGCAGTCTAGGGACAGGGCCCTACAATGAGCAGTTCTTC; CDR3 protein: CASSLGTGPYNEQFF
clone size: few; J gene: TRBJ2-7; D gene: NA; V gene: TRBV28; CDR3 DNA: TGTGCCAGCGGAGGGTACTCCTACGAGCAGTACTTC; CDR3 protein: CASGGYSYEQYF
clone size: once; J gene: TRBJ1-6; D gene: NA; V gene: TRBV2; CDR3 DNA: TGTGCCAGCAGTGAAGACGTCAGGGTGGCGAATTCACCCCTCCACTTT; CDR3 protein: CASSEDVRVANSPLHF
clone size: NA; J gene: TRBJ1-4; D gene: NA; V gene: TRBV4-1; CDR3 DNA: TGCGCCAGCAGCCAAGACCCGTGGGGCATCGATCGTGGGCTGTTTTTT; CDR3 protein: CASSQDPWGIDRGLFF
clone size: NA; J gene: TRBJ1-1; D gene: TRBD1; V gene: TRBV3-1/TRBV3-2; CDR3 DNA: TGTGCCAGCAGCCACGATGACAGGGGCACTGAAGCTTTCTTT; CDR3 protein: CASSHDDRGTEAFF
clone size: NA; J gene: TRBJ2-1; D gene: NA; V gene: TRBV7-9; CDR3 DNA: TGTGCCAGCAGCCCCCCCCTGCGGAGCTCCTACAATGAGCAGTTCTTC; CDR3 protein: CASSPPLRSSYNEQFF
clone size: NA; J gene: TRBJ1-1; D gene: NA; V gene: TRBV24-1; CDR3 DNA: TGTGCCATCGAGCGGGGGAAGAACACTGAAGCTTTCTTT; CDR3 protein: CAIERGKNTEAFF
clone size: NA; J gene: TRBJ1-4; D gene: TRBD1; V gene: TRBV4-3; CDR3 DNA: TGCGCCAGCAGCCATGCCTCCGGGACAGGGACTGAAAAACTGTTTTTT; CDR3 protein: CASSHASGTGTEKLFF
clone size: NA; J gene: TRBJ2-5; D gene: TRBD1; V gene: TRBV2; CDR3 DNA: TGTGCCTCGGAAGCCGGGACAGGGGATATTCTGGAGACCCAGTACTTC; CDR3 protein: CASEAGTGDILETQYF
clone size: NA; J gene: TRBJ2-5; D gene: NA; V gene: TRBV4-2; CDR3 DNA: TGTGCCAGCAGCCAGGCGGGCGGGAACCAAGAGACCCAGTACTTC; CDR3 protein: CASSQAGGNQETQYF
clone size: NA; J gene: TRBJ1-4; D gene: NA; V gene: TRBV7-6; CDR3 DNA: TGTGCCAGCAGCCTCGGTGGGGGAGGAACTAATGAAAAACTGTTTTTT; CDR3 protein: CASSLGGGGTNEKLFF
clone size: NA; J gene: TRBJ1-1; D gene: TRBD1; V gene: TRBV19; CDR3 DNA: TGTGCCAGTAGTAGCCGGGACAGGGATGTTTTGTTTACCTCTCACACTGAAGCTTTCTTT; CDR3 protein: CASSSRDRDVLFTSHTEAFF
clone size: NA; J gene: TRBJ1-6; D gene: NA; V gene: TRBV19; CDR3 DNA: TGTGCCAGTAGTCTATCGTCGGTCCCGAATTCACCCCTCCACTTT; CDR3 protein: CASSLSSVPNSPLHF
clone size: NA; J gene: TRBJ2-1; D gene: NA; V gene: TRBV9; CDR3 DNA: TGTGCCAGCAGCGTAGGCTCTAGCCATTCTTACAATGAGCAGTTCTTC; CDR3 protein: CASSVGSSHSYNEQFF
clone size: once; J gene: TRBJ2-5; D gene: NA; V gene: TRBV9; CDR3 DNA: TGTGCCAGCAGCGTAGCCCTGGCGGACCAAGAGACCCAGTACTTC; CDR3 protein: CASSVALADQETQYF
clone size: NA; J gene: TRBJ2-1; D gene: TRBD1; V gene: TRBV5-1; CDR3 DNA: TGCGCCAGCAGCTTGGCGACAGGGCAGGAGCAGTTCTTC; CDR3 protein: CASSLATGQEQFF
clone size: few; J gene: TRBJ1-1; D gene: TRBD1; V gene: TRBV7-8; CDR3 DNA: TGTGCCAGCAGCTTTTCTTCGACAGGGAAGAACACTGAAGCTTTCTTT; CDR3 protein: CASSFSSTGKNTEAFF
clone size: once; J gene: TRBJ1-2; D gene: NA; V gene: TRBV11-1; CDR3 DNA: TGTGCCAGCAGCTTGTCCCTGGGCCCGATCTTC; CDR3 protein: CASSLSLGPIF
clone size: NA; J gene: TRBJ1-1; D gene: NA; V gene: TRBV30; CDR3 DNA: TGTGCCTGGAGTTCTCGACTCCCTGAAGCTTTCTTT; CDR3 protein: CAWSSRLPEAFF
clone size: NA; J gene: TRBJ2-2; D gene: TRBD1; V gene: TRBV19; CDR3 DNA: TGTGCCACCCATTCCCCTTGGGACAGGGTAGATACCGGGGAGCTGTTTTTT; CDR3 protein: CATHSPWDRVDTGELFF